This TCR beta chain was identified during a study of OX40 agonist ivuxolimab in advanced cancers. Study details: Participants averaged roughly 60 years of age (range about 23 to 79) and were under 90% male. Checkpoint inhibitors had been given previously to roughly 40% of patients.

This clone was seen more than once but under ten times. The sample has other DNA sequences that encode this CDR3 too. CDR1 is SGHNT and CDR2 is YYREEE in the germline V gene (reference sequence). The CDR3 is 12 amino acids. The V end was cut by 0 bases, the J end by 5 bases, with 3 bases between. The table came from immunoSEQ multiplex PCR; TCRdb's copy has only in-frame clones and leaves some out. Of tens of thousands of clones in the sample, 65% to 85% were seen once. The chain links TRBV5-4 to TRBJ2-1; D call uncertain. Sequenced here: CD4+ or CD8+ T cells sorted from blood, sampled in a trial of the OX40 agonist ivuxolimab. The sequence derives from an adult with an advanced solid tumor such as melanoma, head and neck, liver or kidney cancer. CDR3 sequence reads: CASSLGNNEQFF. The DNA of the CDR3 is TGTGCCAGCAGCTTGGGTAACAATGAGCAGTTCTTC.